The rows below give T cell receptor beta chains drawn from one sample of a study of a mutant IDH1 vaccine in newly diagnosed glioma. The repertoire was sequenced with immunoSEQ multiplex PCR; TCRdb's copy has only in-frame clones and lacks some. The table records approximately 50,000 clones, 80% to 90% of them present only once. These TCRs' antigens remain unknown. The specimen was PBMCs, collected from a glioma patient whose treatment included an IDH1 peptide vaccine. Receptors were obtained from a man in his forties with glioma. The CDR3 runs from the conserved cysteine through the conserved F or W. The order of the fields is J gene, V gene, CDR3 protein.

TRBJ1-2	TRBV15	CATSRDRHTNYGYTF
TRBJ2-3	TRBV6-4	CASSDSTGNTDTQYF
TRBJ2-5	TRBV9	CASSVEWGAGTQYF
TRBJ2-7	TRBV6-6	CASSYSLPGAYEQYF
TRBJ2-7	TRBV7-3	CASSQRPGEQYF
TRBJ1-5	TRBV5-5	CASSFSLDRANQPQHF
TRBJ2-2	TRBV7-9	CASSLVTGANTGELFF
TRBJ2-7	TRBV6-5	CASSRSSVGIYEQYF
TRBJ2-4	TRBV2	CASSEAEVLIQYF
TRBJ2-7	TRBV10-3	CAIGGQGAYEQYF
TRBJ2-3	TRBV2	CASSEVGRGHYF
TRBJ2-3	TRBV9	CASSVGTSGDTQYF
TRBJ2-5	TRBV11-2	CASSSLAEGGETQYF
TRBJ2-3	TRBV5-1	CASSLATDPGTDTQYF
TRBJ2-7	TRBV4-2	CASTPGTGSYEQYF
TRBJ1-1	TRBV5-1	CASAPGPGTGALEAFF
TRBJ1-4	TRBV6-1	CASSASQYYKSSEKLFF
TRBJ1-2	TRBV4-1	CASSPYTGARGYTF
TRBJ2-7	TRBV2	CASSEGLSSYEQYF
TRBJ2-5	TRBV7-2	CASSLGGARETQYF
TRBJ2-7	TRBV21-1	CASSRKGSEAEQYF
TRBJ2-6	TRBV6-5	CASSYTFSGANVLTF
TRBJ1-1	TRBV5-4	CASNRGPNTEAFF
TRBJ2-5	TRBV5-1	CASSLRITSVPRETQYF
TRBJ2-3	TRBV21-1	CASSKGRRELSTDTQYF
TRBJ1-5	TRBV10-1	CASTADSYSNQPQHF
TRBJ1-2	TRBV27	CASRATGTSYGYTF
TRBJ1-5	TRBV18	CASSQGSNQPQHF
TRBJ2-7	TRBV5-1	CASNLGQGYEQYF
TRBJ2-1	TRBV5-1	CASSSGTGVNEQFF
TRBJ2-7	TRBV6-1	CASSEAFRAEQYF
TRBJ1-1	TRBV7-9	CASSSGSREAFF
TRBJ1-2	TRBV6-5	CASRNRRYGYTF
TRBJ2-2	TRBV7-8	CASSFPSGLANTGELFF
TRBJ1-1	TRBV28	CASSYQPLNTEAFF
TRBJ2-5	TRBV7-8	CASSFGTTKETQYF
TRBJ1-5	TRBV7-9	CASSLVATNRERNQPQHF
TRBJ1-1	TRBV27	CASSSAVAGKEAFF
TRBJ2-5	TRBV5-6	CASSFGLAGGQETQYF
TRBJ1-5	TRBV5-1	CASSLAPQGNSNQPQHF
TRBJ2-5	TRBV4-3	CASSQDWTSGETQYF
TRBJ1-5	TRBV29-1	CSVVPRGGQPQHF
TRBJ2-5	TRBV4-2	CASSQGVTETQYF
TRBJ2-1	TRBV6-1	CASSEAPRTGNEQFF
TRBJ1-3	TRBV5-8	CASSLDRDESF
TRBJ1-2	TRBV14	CASSWTANYGYTF
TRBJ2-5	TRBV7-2	CASSLEVSQETQYF
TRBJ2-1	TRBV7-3	CASSLTADSEQFF
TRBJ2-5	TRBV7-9	CASSPPAGGKETQYF
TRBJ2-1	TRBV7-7	CASTPGPGNEQFF
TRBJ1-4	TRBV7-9	CASSLGVGDLEKLFF
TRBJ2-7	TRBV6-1	CALNSGTALSYEQYF
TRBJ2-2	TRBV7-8	CASSLPGGLADTTGELFF
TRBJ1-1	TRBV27	CATIPAHGRSTEAFF
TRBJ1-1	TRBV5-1	CASSSRTGNTEAFF
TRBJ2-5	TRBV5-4	CASSWGASGRRETQYF
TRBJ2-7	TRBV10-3	CAISGVGYEQYF
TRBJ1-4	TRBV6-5	CASKRVWTNEKLFF